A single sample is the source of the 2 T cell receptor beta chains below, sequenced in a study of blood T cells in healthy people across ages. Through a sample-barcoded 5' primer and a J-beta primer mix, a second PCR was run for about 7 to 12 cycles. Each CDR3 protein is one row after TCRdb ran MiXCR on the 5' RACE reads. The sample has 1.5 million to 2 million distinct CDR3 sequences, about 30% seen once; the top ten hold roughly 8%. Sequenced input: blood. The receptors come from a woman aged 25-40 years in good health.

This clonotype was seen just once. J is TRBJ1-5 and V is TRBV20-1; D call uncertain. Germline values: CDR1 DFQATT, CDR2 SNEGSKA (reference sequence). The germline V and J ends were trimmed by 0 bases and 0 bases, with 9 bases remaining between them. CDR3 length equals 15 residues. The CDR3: CSARDVRSSNQPQHF. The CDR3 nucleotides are TGCAGTGCTAGAGATGTCAGATCTAGCAATCAGCCCCAGCATTTT.

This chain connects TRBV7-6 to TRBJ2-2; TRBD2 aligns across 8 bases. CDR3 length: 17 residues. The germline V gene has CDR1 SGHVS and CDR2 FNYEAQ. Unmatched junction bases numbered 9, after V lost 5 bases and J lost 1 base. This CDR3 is CASSRIAGPRNTGELFF. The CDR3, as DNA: TGTGCCAGCAGCCGTATAGCGGGGCCGAGGAACACCGGGGAGCTGTTTTTT. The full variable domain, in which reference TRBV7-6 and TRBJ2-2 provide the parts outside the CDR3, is GAGVSQSPRYKVTKRGQDVALRCDPISGHVSLYWYRQALGQGPEFLTYFNYEAQQDKSGLPNDRFSAERPEGSISTLTIQRTEQRDSAMYRCASSRIAGPRNTGELFFGEGSRLTVL.